This record looks at one T cell receptor (beta chain) sequence and its context. Its antigen remains unidentified. The data belong to a study of CD8+ T cells in alopecia areata. The sample's treatment: oral pan-JAK inhibitor, 5-10 mg twice daily. Peripheral blood, together with lesional scalp punch biopsies, was collected from alopecia areata patients. In each case, RNA was isolated and then reverse transcribed into cDNA as the sequencing template. Measured with immunoSEQ multiplex PCR; TCRdb has only the in-frame clones, and not every one. The sample has about 92,000 clones, about 40% seen once; the top ten hold around 19%. Study results and limitations: Tofacitinib significantly reduced both scalp clonality and expanded CD8+ clones among the top 100.

V lost 0 bases and J lost 3; bases outside the gene matches: 9. The CDR3 is made up of 16 amino acids. This material consisted of CD8+ T cells sorted from blood, taken at week 24, from a patient treated with tofacitinib. The V call is TRBV5-7, the J call TRBJ2-7; TRBD2 agrees at 7 bases. TRBV5-7 is an ORF, with its function uncertain. The receptor's source is a human donor with alopecia areata. The chain's CDR3 is CASSLGQRGGGYEQYF. CDR3 bases: TGTGCCAGCAGCTTGGGACAGCGGGGCGGTGGCTACGAGCAGTACTTC.